Listed below are T cell receptor beta chains from one sample, sequenced in a study of blood T cell repertoires in COVID-19. Sequencing was performed with immunoSEQ multiplex PCR; in TCRdb, only in-frame clones are kept and a portion is missing. The sample yields roughly 40,000 clones, 80% to 90% seen once. The source material was peripheral blood. The receptors shown here come from a woman between 40 and 55 years old with acute or convalescent COVID-19. Both conserved end residues are trimmed from each CDR3. A clone size is listed for some rows: how often the clone was seen (once, few, many), or a class if it is expanded.

j_call v_call cdr3_length clone_size cdr3_aa
TRBJ1-2 TRBV6-5 12 . ASSSGQGDYGYT
TRBJ2-3 TRBV9 13 . ASSVVDTITDTQY
TRBJ1-6 TRBV4-1 12 . ASSQGQRDSPLH
TRBJ1-4 TRBV5-1 12 . ASSRGGAQEKLF
TRBJ2-7 TRBV7-2 13 . ASSLAAGVSYEQY
TRBJ1-1 TRBV6-5 12 . ATNYTPRNTEAF
TRBJ2-2 TRBV30 13 . AWSPRTGLTGELF
TRBJ2-1 TRBV4-1 10 . ASSQDTGEQF
TRBJ2-3 TRBV3-1/TRBV3-2 17 . ASSRTFLSGSTSGDTQY
TRBJ2-5 TRBV28 15 . ASSPPLSQARRETQY
TRBJ1-5 TRBV15 12 . ATSLQGAGQPQH
TRBJ2-1 TRBV5-4 14 . ASLAGGPSSYNEQF
TRBJ1-4 TRBV4-3 14 . ASSQSRWETHEKLF
TRBJ2-7 TRBV4-1 14 . ASSSYSGTSFYEQY
TRBJ1-6 TRBV3-1/TRBV3-2 13 . ASSQDEGSVSPLH
TRBJ2-3 TRBV2 19 . ASSGDQGVGLAGGPTDTQY
TRBJ2-1 TRBV6-2/TRBV6-3 13 . ASSYSRGQNNEQF
TRBJ1-1 TRBV30 14 . AWTRGGQGGRTEAF
TRBJ1-2 TRBV3-1/TRBV3-2 14 . ASSQGLQGQAYGYT
TRBJ1-2 TRBV3-1/TRBV3-2 14 . ASSSSRQGVSHGYT
TRBJ1-5 TRBV7-6 13 . ASSRQDGPNQPQH
TRBJ2-6 TRBV5-1 16 . ASSLAGSSSPGANVLT
TRBJ1-6 TRBV6-5 13 . ASSYEGNYNSPLH
TRBJ2-5 TRBV7-3 13 . ASSLLPGPQETQY
TRBJ2-3 TRBV7-3 17 . ASSPLILADPYSTDTQY
TRBJ1-4 TRBV5-1 12 . ASSLDAHYEKLF
TRBJ1-2 TRBV6-5 11 . ASSYAGSDGYT
TRBJ2-1 TRBV25-1 13 . ARNIWTSGFNEQF
TRBJ1-1 TRBV11-3 12 few ASSANRGNTEAF
TRBJ2-1 TRBV28 11 . ASSFGGGNEQF
TRBJ1-3 TRBV2 13 . ASATGQTAGNTIY
TRBJ1-1 TRBV2 11 . ASSRTGYGEAF
TRBJ2-2 TRBV28 14 . AGSHGQGANTGELF
TRBJ2-2 TRBV10-3 13 . AILSGTGLTGELF
TRBJ1-5 TRBV7-2 13 . ASSPTATGNQPQH
TRBJ2-7 TRBV6-5 12 . ASIGTVSSYEQY
TRBJ2-3 TRBV7-3 12 . ASSLTGRGDTQY
TRBJ1-1 TRBV18 12 . ASSPSGGTGEAF
TRBJ1-6 TRBV5-1 14 . ASSLGGTGEGSPLH